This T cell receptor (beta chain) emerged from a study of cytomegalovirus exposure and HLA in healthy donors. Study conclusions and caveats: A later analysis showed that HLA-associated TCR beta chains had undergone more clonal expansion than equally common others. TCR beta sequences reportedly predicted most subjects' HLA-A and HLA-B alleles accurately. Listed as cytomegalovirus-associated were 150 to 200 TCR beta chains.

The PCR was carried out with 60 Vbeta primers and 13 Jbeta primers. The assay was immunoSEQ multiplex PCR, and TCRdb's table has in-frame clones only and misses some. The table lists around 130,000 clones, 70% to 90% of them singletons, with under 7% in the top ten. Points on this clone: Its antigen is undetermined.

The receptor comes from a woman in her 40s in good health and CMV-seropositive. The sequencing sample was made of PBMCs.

CDR3: CASPSPRGAFF. For the CDR3, the DNA is TGTGCCAGCCCCTCCCCTCGGGGAGCTTTCTTT. The V and J genes are TRBV7-8 and TRBJ1-1; D is unclear. V was trimmed by 8 bases and J by 10 bases, leaving 14 bases between them. Germline V gives CDR1 SGHVS, CDR2 FQNEAQ. The CDR3 is made up of 11 amino acids.